The sequence of this T cell receptor (beta chain) was determined in a study of technical replicates of blood from a handful of donors. Trimming cost V 0 bases and J 1 base, with 18 bases left between them. Germline V gene lookup returns CDR1 LGHNA and CDR2 YNFKEQ. The CDR3 contains 18 residues. TCRdb's copy holds only in-frame clones and misses some; the assay was immunoSEQ multiplex PCR. This sample yields 65,000 to 90,000 clones, of which 85% to 95% are seen a single time; under 5.5% belongs to the top ten. The sequenced sample was PBMCs. This TCR came from a human donor in good health. Some clones in this sample may be carry-over from other donors' samples. The V and J genes are TRBV4-2 and TRBJ1-1; D is perhaps TRBD1 (6 bases). CDR3 nucleotide sequence: TGTGCCAGCAGCCAAGATCAGGGGATACTGGGGGAGAACACTGAAGCTTTCTTT. Its translation is CASSQDQGILGENTEAFF.